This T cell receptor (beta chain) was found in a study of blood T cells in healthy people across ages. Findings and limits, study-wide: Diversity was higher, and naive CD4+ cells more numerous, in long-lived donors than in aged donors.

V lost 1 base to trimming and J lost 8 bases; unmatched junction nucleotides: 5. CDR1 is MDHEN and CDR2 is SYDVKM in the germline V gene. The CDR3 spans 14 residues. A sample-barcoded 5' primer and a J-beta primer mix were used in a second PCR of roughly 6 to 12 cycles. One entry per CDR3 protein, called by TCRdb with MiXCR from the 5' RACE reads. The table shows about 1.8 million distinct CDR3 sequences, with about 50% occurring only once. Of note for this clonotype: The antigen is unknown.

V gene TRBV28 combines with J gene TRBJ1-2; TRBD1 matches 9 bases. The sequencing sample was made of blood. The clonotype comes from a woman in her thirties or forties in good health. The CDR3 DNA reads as TGTGCCAGCAGTTTATCCGGGACAGGGCAAGGCTACACCTTC. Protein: CASSLSGTGQGYTF.